This T cell receptor beta chain was profiled in a study of blood T cell repertoires in COVID-19 (TCRdb year 2020). The study in broad terms: Samples covering the acute and convalescent phases of COVID-19 were provided by collaborators in the United States, Italy and Spain. The material from the prospective study consisted of cDNA or gDNA derived from T cells, B-cell-depleted T cells, or PBMCs. Subjects who had been exposed to COVID-19, were actively infected with it, or had recovered from it provided the deeply sampled blood TCRbeta repertoires that made up the dataset. The repertoires were released in a freely available public database intended as a resource for research on the immune response to SARS-CoV-2. The samples were drawn from the first 160 participants of the ongoing ImmuneRACE study and from 1,254 subjects provided by 6 global collaborators. The sample metadata nearly always contained a de-identified subject ID, COVID-19 status, age in years and sex. HLA class I and class II types, where available, came from metadata supplied by the sample provider rather than from assay-based typing. On the study overall, not on this receptor specifically: Clinical and demographic metadata were provided uncurated, with the amount varying by source and participant.

In the prospective study, participants were about 18 to 100 years old, resided in 24 geographic areas of the United States, and were enrolled through a virtual design. In the prospective study, participants were assigned to cohorts based on the clinical history participants reported in a screening survey and a study questionnaire. Recovered participants in ImmuneRACE Cohort 3 were defined by two consecutive negative NP/OP PCR tests, clearance by a healthcare professional, or resolution of symptoms. In the prospective study, mobile phlebotomists collected whole blood, serum and a nasopharyngeal or oropharyngeal swab from each participant. Participants in the prospective study had the option to provide additional blood draws and questionnaires over a 2-month period. Prospective study blood samples were shipped either frozen or at room temperature before DNA extraction. Points on this clone: Its specific antigen is unknown. Per-base quality was not reported, and no clone a single base away is much larger than it.

CDR1 and CDR2 are drawn from the germline V gene (reference sequence): LGHDT, YNNKEL. The cysteine opens and the phenylalanine closes a CDR3 of 16 amino acids. The read is trimmed to its CDR3 DNA, 48 bases read in frame from base 1. V is pruned by 1 base and J by 1 base, leaving 5 bases of the junction without a gene match. TCRbeta CDR3 regions were amplified from genomic DNA by means of the immunoSEQ Assay, a bias-controlled multiplex PCR. The original pipeline was this. The number of nucleated cells in each sample was estimated by amplification of reference gene primers within the assay. To quantify the absolute abundance of each unique TCRbeta CDR3 rearrangement, sequence reads were collapsed and filtered. For each sample, productive Simpson clonality was calculated as the square root of Simpson's diversity index over productive rearrangements. The immuneACCESS repertoire file appears here via TCRdb, limited to in-frame rearrangements. These files lack a portion of the clones; in checked studies, under half of the deficit traces to unresolved V genes, and the cause of the others is not known. For V, J and clone size, that table is used; D and trimming come from the DNA. The sample contains about 230,000 clones, approximately 80% of them found a single time. Of the sample, about 2% is held by the ten largest clones.

Recombination connected TRBV3-1 (or the pseudogene TRBV3-2) to TRBJ2-3, with TRBD1 matching 7 junction bases. Specimen: PBMCs or T cells enriched from blood (not recorded which). This clonotype was sampled from a man aged 55 to 70 who had recovered from COVID-19. The CDR3 is CASSQVYRGGTDTQYF. The nucleotides read TGTGCCAGCAGCCAAGTATACAGGGGTGGCACAGATACGCAGTATTTT.